What follows are 2 T cell receptor beta chains derived from one specimen sequenced in a study of blood T cell repertoires in COVID-19. Clones were read by immunoSEQ multiplex PCR, and TCRdb kept only the in-frame ones, dropping some. The table has hundreds of thousands of clones, approximately 88% seen once; the top ten hold under 8%. The material sequenced was peripheral blood. These receptors all stem from a young woman who had recovered from COVID-19.

The V gene is TRBV19, the J gene TRBJ1-1; tentative D call: TRBD1 (5 bases). With 3 bases removed from V and 1 base from J, the gap between germline ends came to 18 bases. The CDR3 runs to 17 residues. Looked up from germline, CDR1 is LNHDA and CDR2 is SQIVND (reference sequence). CDR3 sequence reads: CASSIQGIIGQNTEAFF. Here the CDR3 DNA reads TGTGCCAGTAGTATTCAGGGTATCATCGGCCAGAACACTGAAGCTTTCTTT.

The chain combines TRBV2 with TRBJ2-7; D perhaps matches TRBD1 (5 bases). The V end lost 0 bases, the J end lost 1 base, and 7 bases lay between the germline ends. CDR1 and CDR2 from the germline V gene are SNHLY and FYNNEI. The CDR3 is 14 amino acids. The CDR3 is CASSEARGSYEQYF. DNA of the CDR3: TGTGCCAGCAGTGAAGCAAGGGGTTCCTACGAGCAGTACTTC. The full variable domain, completed using reference TRBV2 and TRBJ2-7, is EPEVTQTPSHQVTQMGQEVILRCVPISNHLYFYWYRQILGQKVEFLVSFYNNEISEKSEIFDDQFSVERPDGSNFTLKIRSTKLEDSAMYFCASSEARGSYEQYFGPGTRLTVT.